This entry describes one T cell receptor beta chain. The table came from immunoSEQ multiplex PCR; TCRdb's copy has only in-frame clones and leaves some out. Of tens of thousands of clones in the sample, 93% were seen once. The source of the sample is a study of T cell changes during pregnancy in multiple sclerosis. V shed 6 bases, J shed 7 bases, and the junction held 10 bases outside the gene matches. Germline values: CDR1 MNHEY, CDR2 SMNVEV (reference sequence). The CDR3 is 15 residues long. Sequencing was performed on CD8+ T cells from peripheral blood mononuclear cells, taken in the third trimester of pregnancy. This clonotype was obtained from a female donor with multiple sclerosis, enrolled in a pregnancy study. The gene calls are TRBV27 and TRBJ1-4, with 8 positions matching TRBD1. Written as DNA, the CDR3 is TGTGCCAGCAGCCTCCGAGACAGGGGAGGTGAAAAACTGTTTTTT. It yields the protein CASSLRDRGGEKLFF.